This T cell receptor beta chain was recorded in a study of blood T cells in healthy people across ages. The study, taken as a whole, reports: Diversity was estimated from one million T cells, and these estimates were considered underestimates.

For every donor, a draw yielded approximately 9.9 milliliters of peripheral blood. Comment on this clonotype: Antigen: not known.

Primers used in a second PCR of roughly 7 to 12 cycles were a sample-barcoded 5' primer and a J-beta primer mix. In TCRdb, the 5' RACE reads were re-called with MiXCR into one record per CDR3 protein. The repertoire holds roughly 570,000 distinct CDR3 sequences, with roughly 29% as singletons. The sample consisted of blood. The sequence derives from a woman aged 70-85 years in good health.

The CDR3, as DNA: TGCAGCGTTTCCGGGACAGCCTACGAGCAGTACTTC. Amino acids: CSVSGTAYEQYF. The chain couples TRBV29-1 to TRBJ2-7; TRBD1 matches 7 bases. V dropped 5 bases and J dropped 2; count of bases not matched to a gene: 3. This CDR3 is built from 12 residues. The germline gives CDR1 SQVTM, CDR2 ANQGSEA.